This entry concerns a single TCR beta chain. Antigen unknown. The method was immunoSEQ multiplex PCR; TCRdb's version includes in-frame clones alone and lacks a portion of them. The sample lists about 80,000 clones; roughly 84% were seen once. This sample stems from a study of OX40 agonist ivuxolimab in advanced cancers. Whole-study findings and limits: Doses of 0.1 to 3.0 mg/kg were accompanied by clonal expansion of CD4+ and CD8+ blood T cells by week 6.

With 4 bases clipped from V and 2 bases from J, the junction kept 7 bases outside the gene matches. The CDR3 is 15 residues long. Looked up from germline, CDR1 is MGHRA and CDR2 is YSYEKL. Here the sequenced sample was CD4+ or CD8+ T cells sorted from blood, taken in a trial of the OX40 agonist ivuxolimab. The sequence was obtained from an adult with an advanced solid tumor such as melanoma, head and neck, liver or kidney cancer. This chain joins TRBV4-1 and TRBJ2-7; 8 nucleotides agree with TRBD2. The CDR3, as DNA: TGCGCCAGCAGCCCCCCGGGGGGGGGAGCCTACGAGCAGTACTTC. Encoded protein: CASSPPGGGAYEQYF.